A selection of T cell receptor beta chains follows, all from one sample in a study of PD-1 blockade in classical Hodgkin lymphoma. Produced via immunoSEQ multiplex PCR; TCRdb's table is partial and in-frame only. In the table there are a few thousand clones, under 85% of which are singletons. This specimen consisted of CD8+ T cells from blood, obtained at baseline. All receptors come from a human donor with classical Hodgkin lymphoma. Each CDR3 is given with its conserved first and last residue. D genes are given only for firm matches. Some rows have no size entry. The others give once, few or many, or a class for an expanded clone.

TRBJ2-3,TRBD2,once,TRBV6-4,CASSVSGSTDTQYF,TGTGCCAGCAGTGTTAGCGGGAGCACAGATACGCAGTATTTT
TRBJ1-5,.,few,TRBV28,CASRPTDSNQPQHF,TGTGCCAGCAGACCTACTGACAGCAATCAGCCCCAGCATTTT
TRBJ2-7,TRBD1,.,TRBV7-9,CASNQIGGTGGLYEQYF,TGTGCCAGCAATCAAATTGGGGGGACAGGGGGCTTGTACGAGCAGTACTTC
TRBJ2-7,.,.,TRBV14,CASRDKTIEQYF,TGTGCCAGCAGGGACAAGACTATTGAGCAGTACTTC
TRBJ2-1,.,.,TRBV7-9,CASSSSGSTYNEQFF,TGTGCCAGCAGCAGTTCGGGATCCACCTACAATGAGCAGTTCTTC
TRBJ2-6,.,.,TRBV4-2,CASSARCKGFRANVLTF,TGTGCCAGCAGCGCGAGATGCAAAGGTTTTCGGGCCAACGTCCTGACTTTC
TRBJ2-1,.,.,TRBV30,CAWSSREFSYNEQFF,TGTGCCTGGAGTTCAAGGGAGTTTTCCTACAATGAGCAGTTCTTC
TRBJ2-5,.,once,TRBV27,CAAWGAPGGTQYF,TGTGCCGCCTGGGGGGCGCCCGGGGGTACCCAGTACTTC
TRBJ2-1,.,few,TRBV4-1,CASSQDNSGYNEQFF,TGCGCCAGCAGCCAAGATAATAGCGGCTACAATGAGCAGTTCTTC
TRBJ1-2,TRBD1,.,TRBV5-4,CASSMDRGSIYGYTF,TGTGCCAGCAGCATGGACAGGGGTTCCATCTATGGCTACACCTTC